One and the same sample provided the 16 T cell receptor beta chains below, sequenced in a study of lymphopenia after photon versus proton radiotherapy. Measured with immunoSEQ multiplex PCR; TCRdb has only the in-frame clones, and not every one. Of 10,000 to 15,000 clones in the sample, more than 80% are singletons; the top ten hold approximately 3%. Material: peripheral blood, obtained from a patient treated with proton-based radiotherapy. These receptors originate from a man aged 55 to 70 with pancreatic cancer.

The chain couples TRBV28 to TRBJ2-7; 14 bases fit TRBD2. The CDR3 has 19 amino acids. After removal of 6 bases from V and 4 bases from J, the junction contained 17 bases not matched to a gene. Per the germline V gene, CDR1 is MDHEN and CDR2 is SYDVKM. CDR3: CASRPRTSGRPLPGYEQYF. CDR3 in DNA: TGTGCCAGCAGGCCTAGGACTAGCGGGAGGCCCCTCCCTGGTTACGAGCAGTACTTC. The full variable domain, rest sourced from reference TRBV28 and TRBJ2-7, is DVKVTQSSRYLVKRTGEKVFLECVQDMDHENMFWYRQDPGLGLRLIYFSYDVKMKEKGDIPEGYSVSREKKERFSLILESASTNQTSMYLCASRPRTSGRPLPGYEQYFGPGTRLTVT.

The gene calls are TRBV5-6 and TRBJ2-3; no firm D call. The CDR3 consists of 14 residues. CDR1 and CDR2 (germline): SGHDT, YYEEEE. Between the trimmed V and J ends, which lost 3 bases and 0 bases, there was a span of 8 bases. The CDR3 loop is CASSYGVSTDTQYF. In DNA, the CDR3 is TGTGCCAGCAGCTACGGCGTTAGCACAGATACGCAGTATTTT. Combining the CDR3 with reference TRBV5-6 and TRBJ2-3 gives the whole variable domain DAGVTQSPTHLIKTRGQQVTLRCSPKSGHDTVSWYQQALGQGPQFIFQYYEEEERQRGNFPDRFSGHQFPNYSSELNVNALLLGDSALYLCASSYGVSTDTQYFGPGTRLTVL.

V usage is TRBV2 and J usage is TRBJ2-3; tentatively, D is TRBD2 (6 bases). The CDR3 has 13 residues. Germline V gene data show CDR1 as SNHLY and CDR2 as FYNNEI. Trimming removed 6 bases at V and 1 base at J, with 8 bases between. The CDR3 spells CASRRGRTDTQYF. The DNA of the CDR3 is TGTGCCAGCAGGCGGGGCCGCACAGATACGCAGTATTTT.

The chain links TRBV7-8 to TRBJ2-2; 8 bases agree with TRBD2. CDR1 is SGHVS and CDR2 is FQNEAQ in the germline V gene. The ends lost 5 bases at V and 8 bases at J; junction bases unmatched: 19. The CDR3 is made up of 18 amino acids. CDR3 residues: CASSTLIKTSGGVGELFF. In DNA form, the CDR3 reads TGTGCCAGCAGCACCCTTATTAAAACTAGCGGAGGGGTGGGGGAGCTGTTTTTT. The variable domain in full, with the rest retrieved from reference TRBV7-8 and TRBJ2-2, is GAGVSQSPRYKVAKRGQDVALRCDPISGHVSLFWYQQALGQGPEFLTYFQNEAQLDKSGLPSDRFFAERPEGSVSTLKIQRTQQEDSAVYLCASSTLIKTSGGVGELFFGEGSRLTVL.

The chain joins TRBV7-9 to TRBJ1-1; D call uncertain. Germline CDR1 SEHNR, CDR2 FQNEAQ (reference sequence). V gave up 5 bases and J gave up 7 bases, with 8 bases separating them. The length of the CDR3 is 11 residues. The CDR3 bases are TGTGCCAGCAGCCGTTGGAGTGAAGCTTTCTTT. Its translation is CASSRWSEAFF.

V gene TRBV5-1 combines with J gene TRBJ2-3; tentatively, D is TRBD1 (5 bases). Trimming removed 4 bases at V and 7 bases at J, with 10 bases between. Germline V gene data show CDR1 as SGHRS and CDR2 as YFSETQ. The CDR3 has 12 residues. CDR3 sequence (DNA): TGCGCCAGCAGCATAGGGGTAAATACGCAGTATTTT. Its translation is CASSIGVNTQYF.

J is TRBJ1-4 and V is TRBV28; maybe TRBD1 (6 bases). The CDR3 covers 13 residues. From germline, CDR1 is MDHEN and CDR2 SYDVKM. V was shortened by 10 bases and J by 7 bases, with 16 bases between the two germline ends. In nucleotides, the CDR3 is TGTGCCATCCGAGACAGGAGTAGTGAAAAACTGTTTTTT. It encodes CAIRDRSSEKLFF.

The V and J genes are TRBV11-3 and TRBJ2-2; D gene uncertain. This CDR3 is built from 13 residues. The germline V and J ends were trimmed by 5 bases and 9 bases, with 13 bases remaining between them. Germline loops: CDR1 SGHNT, CDR2 YENEEA. CDR3 DNA sequence: TGTGCCAGCAGCCCCGCAGATGCCAGGGAGCTGTTTTTT. Its translation: CASSPADARELFF.

This chain links TRBV27 with TRBJ2-1; D is possibly TRBD1 (5 bases). The CDR3 is made up of 15 amino acids. Germline CDR1 is MNHEY and CDR2 is SMNVEV (reference sequence). The V and J ends lost 5 bases and 4 bases respectively, with 15 bases between them. CDR3 region: CASSPLPTDYNEQFF. The DNA for the CDR3 is TGTGCCAGCAGTCCTCTACCGACAGATTACAATGAGCAGTTCTTC.

The rearrangement joins TRBV2 to TRBJ2-7; 7 bases are a match to TRBD2. The V and J ends lost 3 bases and 4 bases, in that order; junction bases with no gene match: 6. The CDR3 has 14 amino acids. Germline CDR1 and CDR2: SNHLY and FYNNEI. CDR3 nucleotides: TGTGCCAGCAGTGATGACGGGAGGCGATACGAGCAGTACTTC. It yields the protein CASSDDGRRYEQYF.

This rearrangement joins TRBV5-1 to TRBJ2-4; maybe TRBD2 (6 bases). The germline V and J ends were trimmed by 2 bases and 6 bases, with 12 bases remaining between them. Germline assignment: CDR1 SGHRS and CDR2 YFSETQ. The CDR3 has 14 amino acids. This CDR3 is CASSFPDGRNIQYF. The CDR3 DNA is TGCGCCAGCAGCTTTCCTGACGGGAGAAACATTCAGTACTTC.

This chain joins TRBV11-3 and TRBJ2-1; D gene uncertain. The ends were cut back, 5 bases at V and 0 bases at J, with 14 bases in the middle. The CDR3 loop spans 16 amino acids. Germline loops: CDR1 SGHNT, CDR2 YENEEA. The CDR3 reads CASSVRSWSSYNEQFF. CDR3 coding DNA: TGTGCCAGCAGCGTTCGAAGCTGGAGCTCCTACAATGAGCAGTTCTTC.

This chain uses TRBV15 with TRBJ1-6; tentatively, D is TRBD1 (6 bases). The CDR3 is made up of 17 amino acids. Trimming removed 0 bases at V and 2 bases at J, with 11 bases between. Per germline, CDR1 LNHNV and CDR2 YYDKDF (reference sequence). The CDR3 here is CATSRDSGGTYNSPLHF. CDR3 DNA: TGTGCCACCAGCAGAGATTCTGGGGGCACCTATAATTCACCCCTCCACTTT.

The chain employs TRBV7-2 and TRBJ2-7; 7 nucleotides line up with TRBD2. J gave up 3 bases and V 1 base, and 12 bases lay outside the gene matches. Germline V CDR1 and CDR2: SGHTA, FQGNSA. This CDR3 region has 17 residues. CDR3 coding DNA: TGTGCCAGCAGCTTAGGGGGAACAGCGGGCGGGAGCTACGAGCAGTACTTC. Protein sequence: CASSLGGTAGGSYEQYF.

This clone was found once. The DNA is left out, because the CDR3 cannot be placed on it with certainty; the CDR3 is given as TCRdb lists it. The rearrangement joins TRBV28 to TRBJ1-2. The CDR3 comprises 17 residues, both ends counted. The germline V gene encodes CDR1 MDHEN and CDR2 SYDVKM. CDR3 in amino acids: CASNKLSLEVVSYGYTF.

The gene calls are TRBV30 and TRBJ2-3; either TRBD1 or TRBD2 may fit D (5 bases each). From germline, CDR1 is GTSNPN and CDR2 SVGIG (reference sequence). CDR3 length equals 13 residues. Between the trimmed V and J ends, which lost 5 bases and 7 bases, there was a span of 16 bases. The CDR3 nucleotides are TGTGCCTGGTGGGACGGGCTTCCGAATACGCAGTATTTT. Translation gives CAWWDGLPNTQYF.